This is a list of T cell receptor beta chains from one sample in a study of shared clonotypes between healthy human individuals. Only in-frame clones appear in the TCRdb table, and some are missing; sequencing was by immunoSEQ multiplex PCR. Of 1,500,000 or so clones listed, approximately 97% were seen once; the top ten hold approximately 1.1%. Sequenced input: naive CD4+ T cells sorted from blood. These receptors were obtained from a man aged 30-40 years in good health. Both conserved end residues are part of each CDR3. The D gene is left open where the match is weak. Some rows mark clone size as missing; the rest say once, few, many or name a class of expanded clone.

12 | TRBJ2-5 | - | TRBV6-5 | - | TGTGCCAGCGGCAACGCCCGGGGGACCCAGTACTTC | CASGNARGTQYF
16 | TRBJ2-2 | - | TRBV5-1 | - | TGCGCCAGCAGTCCCCGAGGAGGATCGAACACCGGGGAGCTGTTTTTT | CASSPRGGSNTGELFF
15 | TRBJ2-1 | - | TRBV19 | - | TGTGCCAGTACTCTCCGCCGGAGCTCCTACAATGAGCAGTTCTTC | CASTLRRSSYNEQFF
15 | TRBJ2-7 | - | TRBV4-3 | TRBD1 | TGCGCCAGCAGCCAAGCCGGGACAGGTGCCTACGAGCAGTACTTC | CASSQAGTGAYEQYF
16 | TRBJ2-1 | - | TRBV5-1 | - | TGCGCCAGCAGCTTGCTTGGACAAAAGTCCTACAATGAGCAGTTCTTC | CASSLLGQKSYNEQFF
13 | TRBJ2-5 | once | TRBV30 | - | TGTGCCTGGAGTGTAACTTTACAAGAGACCCAGTACTTC | CAWSVTLQETQYF
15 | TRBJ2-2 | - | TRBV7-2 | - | TGTGCCAGCAGCTTAGTTGGGGGCGAAACCGGGGAGCTGTTTTTT | CASSLVGGETGELFF
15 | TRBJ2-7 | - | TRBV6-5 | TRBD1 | TGTGCCAGCAGTTACACCGGGACAGGGACCTACGAGCAGTACTTC | CASSYTGTGTYEQYF
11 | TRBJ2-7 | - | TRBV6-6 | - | TGTGCCGGCGGAGCAGGGGTCGAGCAGTACTTC | CAGGAGVEQYF
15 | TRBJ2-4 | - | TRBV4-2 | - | TGTGCCAGCAGCCAGGATTGGGGGGCAGAAAACATTCAGTACTTC | CASSQDWGAENIQYF
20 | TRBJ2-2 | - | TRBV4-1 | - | TGCGCCAGCAGCCAAGATTCCCCCGGGGCGGCCCAGCAATTCACCGGGGAGCTGTTTTTT | CASSQDSPGAAQQFTGELFF
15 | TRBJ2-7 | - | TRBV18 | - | TGTGCCAGCTCACCAGTTCAGCGGTCCTCCTACGAGCAGTACTTC | CASSPVQRSSYEQYF
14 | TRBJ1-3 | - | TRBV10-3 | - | TGTGCCATCAGTGAGAGGAGAGGGGAGAACACCATATATTTT | CAISERRGENTIYF
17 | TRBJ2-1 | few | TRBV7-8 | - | TGTGCCAGCATCACGGATGGCGGGTCCAGCTCCTACAATGAGCAGTTCTTC | CASITDGGSSSYNEQFF
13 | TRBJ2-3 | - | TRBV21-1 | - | TGTGCCAGCAGCCTAGACATCACAGATACGCAGTATTTT | CASSLDITDTQYF
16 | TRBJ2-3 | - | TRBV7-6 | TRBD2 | TGTGCCAGCAGCCCCCGGACTAGCGGGAAGACAGATACGCAGTATTTT | CASSPRTSGKTDTQYF
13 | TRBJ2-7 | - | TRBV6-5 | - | TGTGCCAGCAGTTCGCCCGGGGTCGGGGAGCAGTACTTC | CASSSPGVGEQYF
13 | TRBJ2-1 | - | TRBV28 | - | TGTGCCAGCACCTTGGGGTCATACAATGAGCAGTTCTTC | CASTLGSYNEQFF
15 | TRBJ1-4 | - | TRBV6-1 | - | TGTGCCAGCAGTGAATACGGGTACCGAGGGGAAAAACTGTTTTTT | CASSEYGYRGEKLFF
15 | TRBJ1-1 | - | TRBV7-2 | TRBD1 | TGTGCCAGCAGCCCCAGCCGGACAGGGGGCACTGAAGCTTTCTTT | CASSPSRTGGTEAFF
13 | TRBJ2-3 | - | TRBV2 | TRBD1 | TGTGCCGGATCGGACAGGCGCACAGATACGCAGTATTTT | CAGSDRRTDTQYF
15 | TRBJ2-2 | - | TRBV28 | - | TGTGCCAGCACCAAGGGGACGTCAAGGCGCCGGGAGCTGTTTTTT | CASTKGTSRRRELFF
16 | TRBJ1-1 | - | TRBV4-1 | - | TGCGCCAGCAGCCAAGCGGTCCAGGGATTGAACACTGAAGCTTTCTTT | CASSQAVQGLNTEAFF
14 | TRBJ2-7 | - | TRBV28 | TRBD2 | TGTGCCAGCAGTTTAAAACTAGCGCAAGACTCTAGGGACTTC | CASSLKLAQDSRDF
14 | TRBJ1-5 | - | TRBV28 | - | TGTGCCAGCAGTCCCCCGGGGGGCAATCAGCCCCAGCATTTT | CASSPPGGNQPQHF
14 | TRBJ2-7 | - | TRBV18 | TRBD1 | TGTGCCAGCTCACCCCCCAACAGGGGGCGGGAGCAGTACTTC | CASSPPNRGREQYF
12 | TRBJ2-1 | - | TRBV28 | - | TGTGCCAGCAGTTTAATTCAAGGCGAGCAGTTCTTC | CASSLIQGEQFF
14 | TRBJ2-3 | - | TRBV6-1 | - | TGTGCCAGCAGTGAAGCGCTAGGGTTGGATACGCAGTATTTT | CASSEALGLDTQYF
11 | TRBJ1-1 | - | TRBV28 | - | TGTGCCAGCAGTTCTTGGGGAGTGGCTTTCTTT | CASSSWGVAFF
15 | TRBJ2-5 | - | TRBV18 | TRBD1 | TGTGCCAGCTCACCCGGGACAGGGGTACGGGAGACCCAGTACTTC | CASSPGTGVRETQYF
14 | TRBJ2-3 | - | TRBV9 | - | TGTGCCAGCAGTCGACAGCCCCTTTCAGATACGCAGTATTTT | CASSRQPLSDTQYF
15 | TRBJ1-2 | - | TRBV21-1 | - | TGTGCCAGCAGCCGTGAAGTCCGGGCCTGCTATGGCTACACCTTC | CASSREVRACYGYTF
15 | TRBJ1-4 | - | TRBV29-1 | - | TGCAGCGTTGAAGCTAGGGGAGGGGGAGAGGGAAAACTGTTTTTT | CSVEARGGGEGKLFF
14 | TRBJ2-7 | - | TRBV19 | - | TGTGCCAGTAGTATAAGACAAGACGCAAAGAAGCAGTACTTC | CASSIRQDAKKQYF
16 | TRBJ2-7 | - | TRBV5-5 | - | TGTGCCAGCAGCTTGTTGCCCTCCGGGGAAGGGGACGAGCAGTACTTC | CASSLLPSGEGDEQYF
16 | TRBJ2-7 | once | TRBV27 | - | TGTGCCAGCAGCTTGTCAGCCTCCGCCCCTTTCTACGAGCAGTACTTC | CASSLSASAPFYEQYF
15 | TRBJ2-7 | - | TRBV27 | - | TGTGCCAGCAGTTTGGGGCGGGTGAGCTCCTACGAGCAGTACTTC | CASSLGRVSSYEQYF
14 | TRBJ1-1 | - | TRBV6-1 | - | TGTGCCAGCAGTGCGGCCAGGGGGAACACTGAAGCTTTCTTT | CASSAARGNTEAFF
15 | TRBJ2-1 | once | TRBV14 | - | TGTGCCAGCAGCCGGGCGGGAATCACCTACAATGAGCAGTTCTTC | CASSRAGITYNEQFF
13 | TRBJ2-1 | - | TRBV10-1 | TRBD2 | TGCGCCAGCAGTGAGTCTCCGGGACTAGCCTTAATCTTC | CASSESPGLALIF
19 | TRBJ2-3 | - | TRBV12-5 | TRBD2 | TGTGCTAGTGGTTTGGTACCCCTCGGGTCCAGCGGGAACGCAGATACGCAGTATTTT | CASGLVPLGSSGNADTQYF